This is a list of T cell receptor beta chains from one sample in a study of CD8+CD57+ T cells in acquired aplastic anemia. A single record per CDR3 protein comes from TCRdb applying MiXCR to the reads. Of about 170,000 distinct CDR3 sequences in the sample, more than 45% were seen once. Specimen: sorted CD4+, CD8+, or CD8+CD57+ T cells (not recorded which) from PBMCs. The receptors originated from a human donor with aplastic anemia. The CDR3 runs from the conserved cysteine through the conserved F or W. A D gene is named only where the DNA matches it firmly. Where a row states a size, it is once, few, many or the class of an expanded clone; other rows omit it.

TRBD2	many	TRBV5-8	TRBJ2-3	CASSWGGSTDTQYF	TGTGCCAGCAGCTGGGGGGGAAGCACAGATACGCAGTATTTT
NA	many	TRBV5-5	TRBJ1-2	CASSLAGMIGYTF	TGTGCCAGCAGCTTGGCCGGTATGATCGGCTACACCTTC
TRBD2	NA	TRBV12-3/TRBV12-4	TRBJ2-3	CASGFGLAVTDTQYF	TGTGCCAGCGGTTTTGGACTAGCGGTCACAGATACGCAGTATTTT
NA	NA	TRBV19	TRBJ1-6	CATAISGGSPLHF	TGTGCCACCGCCATAAGTGGGGGTTCACCCCTCCACTTT
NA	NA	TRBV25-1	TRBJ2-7	CASSEYTHEQYF	TGTGCCAGCAGTGAATATACCCACGAGCAGTACTTC
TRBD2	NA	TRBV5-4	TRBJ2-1	CASSLVLAGGLYNEQFF	TGTGCCAGCAGCTTGGTGTTAGCGGGGGGGCTCTACAATGAGCAGTTCTTC
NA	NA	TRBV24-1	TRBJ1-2	CATSDAGERSGYTF	TGTGCCACCAGTGATGCAGGGGAAAGAAGTGGCTACACCTTC
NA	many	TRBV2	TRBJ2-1	CASSPRVISYNEQFF	TGTGCCAGCAGCCCCAGGGTTATCTCCTACAATGAGCAGTTCTTC
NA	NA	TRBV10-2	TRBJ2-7	CASSESPQLPYEQYF	TGCGCCAGCAGTGAGTCGCCACAATTACCCTACGAGCAGTACTTC
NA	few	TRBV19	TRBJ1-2	CASSPGSYYGYTF	TGTGCCAGTAGTCCGGGGAGCTACTATGGCTACACCTTC
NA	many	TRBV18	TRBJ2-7	CASSPTGHVSYEQYF	TGTGCCAGCTCACCCACAGGGCACGTCTCCTACGAGCAGTACTTC
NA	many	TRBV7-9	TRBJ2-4	CASSPQQTLAKNIQYF	TGTGCCAGCAGCCCCCAGCAGACACTAGCCAAAAACATTCAGTACTTC
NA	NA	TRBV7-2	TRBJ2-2	CASSHGEGGPAGELFF	TGTGCCAGCAGCCATGGGGAGGGGGGGCCCGCCGGGGAGCTGTTTTTT
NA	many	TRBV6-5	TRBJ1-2	CASSYSTGFNYGYTF	TGTGCCAGCAGTTACTCGACAGGTTTTAACTATGGCTACACCTTC
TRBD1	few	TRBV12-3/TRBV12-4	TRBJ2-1	CASSFGASAGGYEQFF	TGTGCCAGCAGTTTCGGGGCGAGCGCAGGGGGCTATGAGCAGTTCTTC
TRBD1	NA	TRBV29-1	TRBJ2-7	CSVENRDRVYEQYF	TGCAGCGTTGAAAACCGGGACAGGGTCTACGAGCAGTACTTC
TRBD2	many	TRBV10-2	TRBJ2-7	CASSLSLAEAYEQYF	TGCGCCAGCAGTCTGAGTCTAGCGGAGGCCTACGAGCAGTACTTC
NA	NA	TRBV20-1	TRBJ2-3	CSARGRDTQYF	TGCAGTGCTAGAGGCCGAGATACGCAGTATTTT
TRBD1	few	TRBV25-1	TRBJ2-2	CASSVRDRASANTGELFF	TGTGCCAGCAGTGTACGGGACAGAGCATCCGCGAACACCGGGGAGCTGTTTTTT
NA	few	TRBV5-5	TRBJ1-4	CASSSAGGEKLFF	TGTGCCAGCAGCTCCGCGGGGGGAGAGAAACTGTTTTTT
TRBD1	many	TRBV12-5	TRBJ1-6	CASGLVVGGLNNSPLHF	TGTGCTAGTGGTTTGGTAGTAGGGGGCCTCAATAATTCACCCCTCCACTTT
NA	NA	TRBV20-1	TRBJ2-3	CSAPSGMGFGTQYF	TGCAGTGCCCCATCCGGGATGGGCTTCGGTACGCAGTATTTT
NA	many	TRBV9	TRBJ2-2	CASSVVPGQTGELFF	TGTGCCAGCAGCGTAGTCCCGGGTCAGACCGGGGAGCTGTTTTTT
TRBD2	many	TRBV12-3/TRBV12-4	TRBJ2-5	CASSPGLAGGREETQYF	TGTGCCAGCAGCCCGGGACTAGCGGGGGGGCGGGAAGAGACCCAGTACTTC
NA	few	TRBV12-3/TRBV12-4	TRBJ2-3	CAGSFRPPSTDTQYF	TGTGCCGGCAGCTTCCGGCCCCCTAGCACAGATACGCAGTATTTT
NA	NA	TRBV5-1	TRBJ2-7	CASSLPNSYEQYF	TGCGCCAGCAGCTTGCCCAACTCCTACGAGCAGTACTTC
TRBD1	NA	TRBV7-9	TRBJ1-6	CASSGEDRANSPLHF	TGTGCCAGCAGCGGCGAAGACAGGGCTAATTCACCCCTCCACTTT
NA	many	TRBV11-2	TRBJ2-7	CASSSTPLGEQYF	TGTGCCAGCAGCTCCACCCCACTAGGCGAGCAGTACTTC
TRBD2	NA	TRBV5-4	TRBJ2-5	CASSLARGLAGTQYF	TGTGCCAGCAGCTTGGCCCGGGGACTAGCAGGGACCCAGTACTTC
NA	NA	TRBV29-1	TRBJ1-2	CSVGTDGYGYTF	TGCAGCGTTGGGACGGACGGCTATGGCTACACCTTC
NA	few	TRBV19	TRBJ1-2	CASSPPPHRWVFGDYGYTF	TGTGCCAGTAGTCCACCTCCGCACCGCTGGGTCTTTGGGGACTATGGCTACACCTTC
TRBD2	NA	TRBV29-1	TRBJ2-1	CSVDGRLAGGTNAQFF	TGCAGCGTTGACGGTCGACTAGCGGGGGGGACTAATGCGCAGTTCTTC
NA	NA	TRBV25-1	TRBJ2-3	CASGGLTDTQYF	TGTGCCAGCGGGGGACTCACAGATACGCAGTATTTT
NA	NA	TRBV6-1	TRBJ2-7	CACSLRTVYEQYF	TGTGCCTGCAGTCTAAGGACAGTCTACGAGCAGTACTTC
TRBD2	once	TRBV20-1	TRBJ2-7	CSARVAGGNYEQYF	TGCAGTGCTAGGGTGGCGGGGGGCAACTACGAGCAGTACTTC
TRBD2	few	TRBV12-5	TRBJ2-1	CASGFIVAGGSPDNEQFF	TGTGCTAGTGGTTTTATAGTAGCGGGGGGATCTCCCGACAATGAGCAGTTCTTC
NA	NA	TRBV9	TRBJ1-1	CATSRWGGESTEAFF	TGTGCCACCTCAAGGTGGGGAGGGGAGAGCACTGAAGCTTTCTTT
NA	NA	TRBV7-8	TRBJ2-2	CASSVFSNTGELFF	TGTGCCAGCAGCGTGTTCTCGAACACCGGGGAGCTGTTTTTT
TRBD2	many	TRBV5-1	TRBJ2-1	CASRAIGGTHYNEQFF	TGCGCCAGCAGGGCGATCGGGGGGACCCACTACAATGAGCAGTTCTTC
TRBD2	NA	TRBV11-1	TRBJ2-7	CASSLPGLGTEQYF	TGTGCCAGCAGCTTACCGGGACTAGGGACCGAGCAGTACTTC
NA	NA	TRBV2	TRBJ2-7	CASSLTGVWDEQHF	TGTGCCAGCAGCCTGACGGGGGTGTGGGACGAGCAGCACTTC
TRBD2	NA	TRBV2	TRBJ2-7	CASSQLAGGRYEQYF	TGTGCCAGCAGTCAACTAGCGGGGGGCCGCTACGAGCAGTACTTC